This paragraph reports one T cell receptor (beta chain). The sample is drawn from a study of control samples from healthy donors and cancer patients. The method was immunoSEQ multiplex PCR; TCRdb's version includes in-frame clones alone and lacks a portion of them. The sample comprises over 150,000 clones, roughly 95% of which are singletons, and just over 1% rests with the top ten. The CDR3 consists of 16 residues. V lost 6 bases, J lost 0 bases, and 5 bases stayed unmatched. Germline V gene sequence: CDR1 MRHNA, CDR2 SNTAGT. The chain employs TRBV6-4 and TRBJ2-1; 10 nucleotides match TRBD2. Input material: blood. The sequence came from a woman aged 25 to 39 in good health. CDR3 region: CASRKAGGTSYNEQFF. The CDR3 nucleotides are TGTGCCAGCAGAAAAGCGGGAGGGACCTCCTACAATGAGCAGTTCTTC.